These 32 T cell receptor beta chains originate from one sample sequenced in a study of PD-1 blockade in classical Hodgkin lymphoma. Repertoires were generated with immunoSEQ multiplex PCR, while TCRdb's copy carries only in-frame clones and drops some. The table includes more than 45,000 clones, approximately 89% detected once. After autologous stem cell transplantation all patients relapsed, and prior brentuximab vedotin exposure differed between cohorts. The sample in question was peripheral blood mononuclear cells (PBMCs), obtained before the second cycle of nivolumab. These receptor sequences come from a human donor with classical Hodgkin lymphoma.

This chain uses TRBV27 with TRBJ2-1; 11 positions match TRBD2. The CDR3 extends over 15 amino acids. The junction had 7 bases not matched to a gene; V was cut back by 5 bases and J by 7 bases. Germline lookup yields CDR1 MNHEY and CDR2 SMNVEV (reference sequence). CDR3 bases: TGTGCCAGCAGTCCACTAGCGGGAGTTGGTAATGAGCAGTTCTTC. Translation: CASSPLAGVGNEQFF.

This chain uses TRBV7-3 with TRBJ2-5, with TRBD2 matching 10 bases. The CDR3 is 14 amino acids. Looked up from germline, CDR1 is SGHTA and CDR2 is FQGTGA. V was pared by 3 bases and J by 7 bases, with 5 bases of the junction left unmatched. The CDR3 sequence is CASSFLAGEGTQYF. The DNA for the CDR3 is TGTGCCAGCAGCTTTCTAGCGGGAGAGGGGACCCAGTACTTC.

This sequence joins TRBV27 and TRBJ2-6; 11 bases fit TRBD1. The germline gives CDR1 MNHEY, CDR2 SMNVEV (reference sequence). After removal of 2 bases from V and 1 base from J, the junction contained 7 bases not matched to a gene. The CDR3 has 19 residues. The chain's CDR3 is CASSLDRTGGVSGANVLTF. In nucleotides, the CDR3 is TGTGCCAGCAGTTTAGATCGGACAGGGGGCGTATCTGGGGCCAACGTCCTGACTTTC.

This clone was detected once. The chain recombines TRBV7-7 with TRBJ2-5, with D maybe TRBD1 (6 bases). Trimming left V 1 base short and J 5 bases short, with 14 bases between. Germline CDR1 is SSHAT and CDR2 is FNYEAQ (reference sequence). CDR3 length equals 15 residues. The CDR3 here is CASSLGQATKETQYF. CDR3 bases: TGTGCCAGCAGCTTAGGACAGGCGACCAAGGAGACCCAGTACTTC.

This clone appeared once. The CDR3: CASSRQETQYF. The CDR3 region has the DNA TGTGCCAGCTCGCGGCAAGAGACCCAGTACTTC. The V gene is TRBV18, the J gene TRBJ2-5; no clear D. V dropped 6 bases and J dropped 2 bases, with 4 bases sitting between them. Germline V gene data show CDR1 as KGHSH and CDR2 as LQKENI. This CDR3 is built from 11 residues.

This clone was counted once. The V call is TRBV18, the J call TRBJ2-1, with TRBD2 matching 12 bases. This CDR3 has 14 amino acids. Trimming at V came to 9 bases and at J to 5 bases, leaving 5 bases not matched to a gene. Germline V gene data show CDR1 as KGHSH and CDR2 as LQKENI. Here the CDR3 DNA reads TGTGCCAGTACGACTAGCGGGAGAAACAATGAGCAGTTCTTC. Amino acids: CASTTSGRNNEQFF.

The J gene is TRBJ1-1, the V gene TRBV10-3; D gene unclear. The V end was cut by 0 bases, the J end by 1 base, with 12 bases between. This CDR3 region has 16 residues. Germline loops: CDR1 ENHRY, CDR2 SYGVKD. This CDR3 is CAISESQYQGNTEAFF. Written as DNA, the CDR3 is TGTGCCATCAGTGAGTCCCAATATCAAGGGAACACTGAAGCTTTCTTT.

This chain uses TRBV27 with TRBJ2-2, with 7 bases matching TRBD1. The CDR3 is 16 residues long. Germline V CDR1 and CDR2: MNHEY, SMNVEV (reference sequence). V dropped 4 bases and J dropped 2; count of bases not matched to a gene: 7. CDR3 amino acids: CASSYLYRGNTGELFF. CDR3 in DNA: TGTGCCAGCAGTTATCTTTACAGGGGAAACACCGGGGAGCTGTTTTTT.

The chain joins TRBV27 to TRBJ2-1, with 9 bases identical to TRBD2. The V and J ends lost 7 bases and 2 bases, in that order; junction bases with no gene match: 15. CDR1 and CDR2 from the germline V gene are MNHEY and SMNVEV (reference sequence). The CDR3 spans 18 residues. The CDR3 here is CASNLAGGIIVAYNEQFF. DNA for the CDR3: TGTGCCAGCAACCTGGCGGGGGGGATTATTGTGGCCTACAATGAGCAGTTCTTC.

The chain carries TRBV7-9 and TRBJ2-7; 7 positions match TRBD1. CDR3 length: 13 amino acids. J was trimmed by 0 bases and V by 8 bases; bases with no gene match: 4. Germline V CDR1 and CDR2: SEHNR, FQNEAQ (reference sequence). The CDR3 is CASRDSSSYEQYF. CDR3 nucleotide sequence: TGTGCCAGCCGGGACAGCAGCTCCTACGAGCAGTACTTC.

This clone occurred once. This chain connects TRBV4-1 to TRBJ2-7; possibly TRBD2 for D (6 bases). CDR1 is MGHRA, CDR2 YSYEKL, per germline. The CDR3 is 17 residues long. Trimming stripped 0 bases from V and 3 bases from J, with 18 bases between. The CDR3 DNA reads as TGCGCCAGCAGCCAAGATCCTTCGGGACTGGACGACTACGAGCAGTACTTC. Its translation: CASSQDPSGLDDYEQYF.

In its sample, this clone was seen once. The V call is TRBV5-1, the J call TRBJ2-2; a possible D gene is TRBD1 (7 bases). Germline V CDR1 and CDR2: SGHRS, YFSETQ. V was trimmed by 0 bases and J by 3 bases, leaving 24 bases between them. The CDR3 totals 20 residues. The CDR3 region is CASSLVGRQGLRGHTGELFF. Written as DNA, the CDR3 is TGCGCCAGCAGCTTGGTGGGGAGACAGGGACTGAGGGGGCACACCGGGGAGCTGTTTTTT.

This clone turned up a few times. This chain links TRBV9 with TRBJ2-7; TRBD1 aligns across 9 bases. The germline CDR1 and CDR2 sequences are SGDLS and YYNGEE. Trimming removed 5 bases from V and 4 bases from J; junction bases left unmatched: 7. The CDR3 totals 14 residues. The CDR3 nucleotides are TGTGCCAGCAGTGGGGGACAGGGCCTTTACGAGCAGTACTTC. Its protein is CASSGGQGLYEQYF. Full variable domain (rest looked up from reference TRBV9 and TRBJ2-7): DSGVTQTPKHLITATGQRVTLRCSPRSGDLSVYWYQQSLDQGLQFLIQYYNGEERAKGNILERFSAQQFPDLHSELNLSSLELGDSALYFCASSGGQGLYEQYFGPGTRLTVT.

The CDR3 sequence is CASTPSGGDREQYF. For the CDR3, the DNA is TGTGCCAGCACCCCGTCCGGGGGGGACCGGGAGCAGTACTTC. The chain links TRBV7-9 to TRBJ2-7; 8 nucleotides match TRBD2. The CDR3 covers 14 residues. The germline CDR1 and CDR2 sequences are SEHNR and FQNEAQ (reference sequence). V shed 7 bases, J shed 7 bases, and the junction held 12 bases outside the gene matches.

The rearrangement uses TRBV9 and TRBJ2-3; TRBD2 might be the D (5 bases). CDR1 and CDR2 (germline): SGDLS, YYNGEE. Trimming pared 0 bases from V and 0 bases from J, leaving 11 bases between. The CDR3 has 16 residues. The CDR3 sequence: CASSVEGGGSTDTQYF. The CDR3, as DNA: TGTGCCAGCAGCGTAGAGGGTGGCGGGAGCACAGATACGCAGTATTTT. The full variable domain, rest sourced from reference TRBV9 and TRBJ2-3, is DSGVTQTPKHLITATGQRVTLRCSPRSGDLSVYWYQQSLDQGLQFLIQYYNGEERAKGNILERFSAQQFPDLHSELNLSSLELGDSALYFCASSVEGGGSTDTQYFGPGTRLTVL.

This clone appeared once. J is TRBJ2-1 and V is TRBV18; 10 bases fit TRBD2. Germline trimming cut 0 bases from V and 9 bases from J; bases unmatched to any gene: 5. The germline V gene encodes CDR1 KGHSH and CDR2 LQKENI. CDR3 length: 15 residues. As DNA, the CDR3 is TGTGCCAGCTCACCACCCCTAGCGGGAGAACCTGAGCAGTTCTTC. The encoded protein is CASSPPLAGEPEQFF. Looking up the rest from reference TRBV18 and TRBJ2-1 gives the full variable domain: NAGVMQNPRHLVRRRGQEARLRCSPMKGHSHVYWYRQLPEEGLKFMVYLQKENIIDESGMPKERFSAEFPKEGPSILRIQQVVRGDSAAYFCASSPPLAGEPEQFFGPGTRLTVL.

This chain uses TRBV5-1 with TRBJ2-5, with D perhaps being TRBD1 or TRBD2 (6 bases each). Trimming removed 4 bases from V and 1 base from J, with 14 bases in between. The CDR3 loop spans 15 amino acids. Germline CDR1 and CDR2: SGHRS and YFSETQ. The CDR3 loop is CASSRGVSFQETQYF. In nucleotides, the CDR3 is TGCGCCAGCAGCAGGGGGGTGAGTTTCCAAGAGACCCAGTACTTC.

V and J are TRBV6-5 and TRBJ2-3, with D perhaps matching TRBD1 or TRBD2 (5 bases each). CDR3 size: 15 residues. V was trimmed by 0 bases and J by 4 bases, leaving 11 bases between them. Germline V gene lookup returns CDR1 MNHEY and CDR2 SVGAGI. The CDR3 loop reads CASSYSAEGPDTQYF. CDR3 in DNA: TGTGCCAGCAGTTACTCGGCCGAGGGACCAGATACGCAGTATTTT.

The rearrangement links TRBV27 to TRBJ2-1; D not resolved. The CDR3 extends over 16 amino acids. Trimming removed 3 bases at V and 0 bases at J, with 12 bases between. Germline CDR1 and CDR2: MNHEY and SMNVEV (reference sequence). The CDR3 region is CASSLNYPSSYNEQFF. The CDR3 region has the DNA TGTGCCAGCAGTTTGAACTACCCTTCCTCCTACAATGAGCAGTTCTTC.

The CDR3 loop is CASSQDPASGSTGELFF. CDR3 nucleotide sequence: TGCGCCAGCAGCCAAGATCCCGCTAGCGGGAGCACCGGGGAGCTGTTTTTT. The chain links TRBV4-3 to TRBJ2-2; 10 bases map to TRBD2. The J segment lost 4 bases and the V segment lost 0 bases, leaving 5 bases of the junction unmatched. Germline CDR1 and CDR2: LGHNA and YSLEER. The CDR3 sequence is 17 residues long.

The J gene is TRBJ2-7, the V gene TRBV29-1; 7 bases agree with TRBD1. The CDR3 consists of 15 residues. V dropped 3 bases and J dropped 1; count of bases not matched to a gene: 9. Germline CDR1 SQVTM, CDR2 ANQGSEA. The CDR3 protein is CSVEWETGSSYEQYF. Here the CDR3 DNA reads TGCAGCGTTGAGTGGGAGACAGGGTCGTCCTACGAGCAGTACTTC.

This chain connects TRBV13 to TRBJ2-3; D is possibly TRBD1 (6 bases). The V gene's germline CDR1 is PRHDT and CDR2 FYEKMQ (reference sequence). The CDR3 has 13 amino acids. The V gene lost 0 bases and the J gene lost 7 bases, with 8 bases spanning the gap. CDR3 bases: TGTGCCAGCAGCTTAGGCACAGGGAATACGCAGTATTTT. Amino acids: CASSLGTGNTQYF. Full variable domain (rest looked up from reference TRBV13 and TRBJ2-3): AAGVIQSPRHLIKEKRETATLKCYPIPRHDTVYWYQQGPGQDPQFLISFYEKMQSDKGSIPDRFSAQQFSDYHSELNMSSLELGDSALYFCASSLGTGNTQYFGPGTRLTVL.

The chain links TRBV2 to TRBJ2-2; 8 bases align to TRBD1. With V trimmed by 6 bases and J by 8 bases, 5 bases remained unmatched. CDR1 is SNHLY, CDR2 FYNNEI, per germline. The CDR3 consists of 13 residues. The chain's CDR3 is CASSWTGTGELFF. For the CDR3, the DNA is TGTGCCAGCAGCTGGACAGGGACGGGGGAGCTGTTTTTT.

In nucleotides, the CDR3 is TGTGCCAGCAGCTTGGGTTTATGGTCTAACTATGGCTACACCTTC. It translates to CASSLGLWSNYGYTF. This chain links TRBV5-8 with TRBJ1-2, with unresolved D. Germline V gene sequence: CDR1 SGHTS, CDR2 YDEGEE. The CDR3 contains 15 residues. Trimming took off 0 bases at V and 0 bases at J, with 9 bases between the two ends. Full variable domain (remainder filled in from reference TRBV5-8 and TRBJ1-2): EAGVTQSPTHLIKTRGQQATLRCSPISGHTSVYWYQQALGLGLQFLLWYDEGEERNRGNFPPRFSGRQFPNYSSELNVNALELEDSALYLCASSLGLWSNYGYTFGSGTRLTVV.

The CDR3 sequence: CASSVGDLRDEQYF. CDR3 sequence (DNA): TGTGCCAGCAGCGTAGGGGACCTCAGGGACGAGCAGTACTTC. This chain links TRBV9 with TRBJ2-7; the D call may be TRBD1 or TRBD2 (5 bases each). Germline CDR1 reads SGDLS; CDR2 reads YYNGEE. CDR3 size: 14 residues. Trimming removed 0 bases at V and 5 bases at J, with 12 bases between.

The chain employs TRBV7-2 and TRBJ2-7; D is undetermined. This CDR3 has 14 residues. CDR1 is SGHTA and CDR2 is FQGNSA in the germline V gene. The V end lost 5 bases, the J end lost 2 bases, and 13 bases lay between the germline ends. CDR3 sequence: CASSLGEKPYEQYF. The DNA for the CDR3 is TGTGCCAGCAGCCTGGGCGAAAAACCCTACGAGCAGTACTTC.

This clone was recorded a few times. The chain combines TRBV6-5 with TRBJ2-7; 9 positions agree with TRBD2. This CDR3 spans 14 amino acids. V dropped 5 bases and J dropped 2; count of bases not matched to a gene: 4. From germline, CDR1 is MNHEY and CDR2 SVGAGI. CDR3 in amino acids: CASSTLAGPYEQYF. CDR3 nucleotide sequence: TGTGCCAGCAGTACTCTAGCGGGGCCCTACGAGCAGTACTTC.

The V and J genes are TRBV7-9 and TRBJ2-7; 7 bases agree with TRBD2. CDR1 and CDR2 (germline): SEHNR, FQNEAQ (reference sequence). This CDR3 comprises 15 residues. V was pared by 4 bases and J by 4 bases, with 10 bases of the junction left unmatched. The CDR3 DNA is TGTGCCAGCAGCTCGCGGGACTACCTATTTTACGAGCAGTACTTC. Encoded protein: CASSSRDYLFYEQYF. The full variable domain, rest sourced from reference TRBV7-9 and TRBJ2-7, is DTGVSQNPRHKITKRGQNVTFRCDPISEHNRLYWYRQTLGQGPEFLTYFQNEAQLEKSRLLSDRFSAERPKGSFSTLEIQRTEQGDSAMYLCASSSRDYLFYEQYFGPGTRLTVT.

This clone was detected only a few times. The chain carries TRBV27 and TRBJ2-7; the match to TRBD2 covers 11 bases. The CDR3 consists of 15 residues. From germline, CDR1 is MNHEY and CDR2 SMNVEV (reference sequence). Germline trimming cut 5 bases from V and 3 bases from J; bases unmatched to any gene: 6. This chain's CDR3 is CASSPTSGVNYEQYF. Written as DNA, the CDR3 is TGTGCCAGCAGTCCGACTAGCGGGGTTAACTACGAGCAGTACTTC.

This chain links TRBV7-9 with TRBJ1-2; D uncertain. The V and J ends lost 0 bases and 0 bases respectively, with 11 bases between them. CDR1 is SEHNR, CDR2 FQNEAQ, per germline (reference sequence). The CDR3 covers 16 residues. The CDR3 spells CASSLAVGVPNYGYTF. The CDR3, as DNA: TGTGCCAGCAGCTTAGCGGTTGGCGTCCCTAACTATGGCTACACCTTC.

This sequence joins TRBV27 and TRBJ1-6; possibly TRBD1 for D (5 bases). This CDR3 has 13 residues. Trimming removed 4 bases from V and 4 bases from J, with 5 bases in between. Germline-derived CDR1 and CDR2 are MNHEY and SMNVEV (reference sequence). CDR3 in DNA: TGTGCCAGCAGTTCAGGGTATAATTCACCCCTCCACTTT. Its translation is CASSSGYNSPLHF.

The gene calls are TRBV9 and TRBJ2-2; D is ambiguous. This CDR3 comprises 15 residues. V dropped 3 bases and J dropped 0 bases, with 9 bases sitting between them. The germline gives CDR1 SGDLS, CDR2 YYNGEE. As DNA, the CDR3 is TGTGCCAGCAGCGGCGAGGTCCCGAACACCGGGGAGCTGTTTTTT. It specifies CASSGEVPNTGELFF.